A single sample gave rise to the 13 T cell receptor beta chains below, sequenced in a study of T cells in Graves' hyperthyroidism and ophthalmopathy. What was amplified from RNA transcripts were TCR beta CDR3 regions. First-round RT-PCR targeting the TCR CDR3 was performed with the HTBI primer set. TCRdb processed the multiplex PCR reads anew with MiXCR; each CDR3 protein has one entry. Here the sample spans 300,000 to 500,000 distinct CDR3 sequences, approximately 15% being singletons. Sequenced sample: blood. The receptor source for this set is a woman in her twenties or thirties with Graves' hyperthyroidism.

This clonotype appeared many times. V and J are TRBV11-2 and TRBJ1-1; no definite D call. From germline, CDR1 is SGHAT and CDR2 FQNNGV. The CDR3 has 14 residues. V lost 4 bases and J lost 3, with 12 bases in between. The CDR3 sequence: CASSSLSGHTEAFF. CDR3 nucleotides: TGTGCCAGCAGCTCACTTTCGGGCCACACTGAAGCTTTCTTT.

The rearrangement joins TRBV3-1 to TRBJ2-1; TRBD2 aligns across 10 bases. CDR3 size: 18 residues. Germline trimming cut 2 bases from V and 1 base from J; bases unmatched to any gene: 8. Per germline, CDR1 LGHDT and CDR2 YNNKEL (reference sequence). CDR3 residues: CASSQRTSGIPSYNEQFF. CDR3 coding DNA: TGTGCCAGCAGCCAACGGACTAGCGGAATCCCTTCCTACAATGAGCAGTTCTTC.

This clonotype was observed at least ten times. The gene calls are TRBV12-3 or TRBV12-4 and TRBJ2-3, with 7 bases identical to TRBD2. CDR3 length: 17 amino acids. The V gene end was trimmed by 3 bases and the J gene end by 4 bases; junction bases not matched to a gene: 13. The CDR3 sequence: CASSLEVLADVADTQYF. As DNA, the CDR3 is TGTGCCAGCAGTTTGGAGGTGCTAGCGGACGTAGCAGATACGCAGTATTTT.

The chain recombines TRBV20-1 with TRBJ2-4; 10 positions match TRBD2. Germline V CDR1 and CDR2: DFQATT, SNEGSKA (reference sequence). The V and J ends lost 5 bases and 0 bases, in that order; junction bases with no gene match: 7. The CDR3 loop spans 16 amino acids. The CDR3 region is CSALRTSGLAKNIQYF. The CDR3 DNA reads as TGCAGTGCTTTAAGGACTAGCGGTTTAGCCAAAAACATTCAGTACTTC.

This clonotype was seen only a few times. The chain is built from TRBV7-9 and TRBJ2-4, with 7 positions matching TRBD1. The CDR3 is 13 residues long. Per germline, CDR1 SEHNR and CDR2 FQNEAQ (reference sequence). J lost 9 bases, V lost 5 bases, and 7 bases had no gene match. For the CDR3, the DNA is TGTGCCAGCAGCCTAGACAGGGTTGGCATTCAGTACTTC. Its protein is CASSLDRVGIQYF.

In its sample, this clonotype was seen a few times. The chain couples TRBV6-2 or TRBV6-3 to TRBJ2-3; D is ambiguous. V was cut by 5 bases and J by 6 bases, with 6 bases left in between. Germline CDR1 reads MNHEY; CDR2 reads SVGEGT. The CDR3 consists of 11 residues. CDR3 amino acids: CASSVPDTQYF. The CDR3 DNA reads as TGTGCCAGCAGTGTCCCCGATACGCAGTATTTT.

This clonotype was detected many times. This CDR3 is CASNRDRAYEQYF. DNA for the CDR3: TGTGCCAGCAACCGGGACAGGGCCTACGAGCAGTACTTC. The gene calls are TRBV2 and TRBJ2-7; 9 positions match TRBD1. Unmatched junction bases numbered 3, after V lost 7 bases and J lost 2 bases. CDR3 length equals 13 residues. CDR1 is SNHLY and CDR2 is FYNNEI in the germline V gene.

This clonotype was detected ten times or more. This chain uses TRBV7-9 with TRBJ2-3, with 10 bases identical to TRBD2. The V segment lost 2 bases and the J segment 2 bases; nucleotides outside the gene matches: 10. The germline V gene has CDR1 SEHNR and CDR2 FQNEAQ (reference sequence). The CDR3 loop spans 18 amino acids. DNA of the CDR3: TGTGCCAGCAGCTTAAGACCCGGGACTAGCGCTCTCACAGATACGCAGTATTTT. It encodes CASSLRPGTSALTDTQYF.

The chain couples TRBV2 to TRBJ2-3, with 8 bases that match TRBD1. Germline assignment: CDR1 SNHLY and CDR2 FYNNEI. Losses at the gene ends were 5 bases for V and 2 bases for J; bases not matched to a gene: 9. The CDR3 sequence is 16 residues long. The CDR3 spells CASSPPGQALTDTQYF. The CDR3 DNA reads as TGTGCCAGCAGTCCACCGGGACAGGCACTCACAGATACGCAGTATTTT.

This clonotype has a handful of counts. The chain uses TRBV11-2 and TRBJ2-1; 10 bases agree with TRBD2. This CDR3 has 15 residues. After removal of 7 bases from V and 9 bases from J, the junction contained 12 bases not matched to a gene. Germline V gene sequence: CDR1 SGHAT, CDR2 FQNNGV. The CDR3 loop is CASKGGASGRPEQFF. CDR3 sequence (DNA): TGTGCCAGCAAGGGGGGGGCTAGCGGGAGACCTGAGCAGTTCTTC.

This clonotype was seen repeatedly, ten times or more. The chain combines TRBV28 with TRBJ2-7, with unresolved D. The V gene lost 2 bases and the J gene lost 5 bases, with 7 bases spanning the gap. This CDR3 has 12 amino acids. Germline lookup yields CDR1 MDHEN and CDR2 SYDVKM. The CDR3 protein is CASSLAGNEQYF. Here the CDR3 DNA reads TGTGCCAGCAGTTTAGCAGGCAACGAGCAGTACTTC.

This chain uses TRBV24-1 with TRBJ2-7; D is perhaps TRBD1 or TRBD2 (5 bases each). This CDR3 region has 14 residues. Deletions cut 7 bases from V and 3 bases from J, with 15 bases between. Per germline, CDR1 KGHDR and CDR2 SFDVKD. The chain's CDR3 is CATSQRDGYYEQYF. CDR3 nucleotide sequence: TGTGCCACCAGCCAACGGGACGGTTACTACGAGCAGTACTTC.

This clonotype was counted only a few times. V gene TRBV28 combines with J gene TRBJ1-5; possibly TRBD1 for D (5 bases). Germline CDR1 is MDHEN and CDR2 is SYDVKM. The CDR3 runs to 15 residues. Trimming removed 8 bases from V and 0 bases from J, with 14 bases in between. This CDR3 is CASGNRLHSNQPQHF. CDR3 nucleotides: TGTGCCAGCGGAAACAGGTTACATAGCAATCAGCCCCAGCATTTT. Combining the CDR3 with reference TRBV28 and TRBJ1-5 gives the whole variable domain DVKVTQSSRYLVKRTGEKVFLECVQDMDHENMFWYRQDPGLGLRLIYFSYDVKMKEKGDIPEGYSVSREKKERFSLILESASTNQTSMYLCASGNRLHSNQPQHFGDGTRLSIL.